A single T cell receptor (beta chain) is shown here with its context. What it binds is unknown. This sample was taken from a study of cytomegalovirus exposure and HLA in healthy donors. Whole-study results and caveats: Productive status was seen about 90% or about 30% of the time for most TCR beta V segments in an earlier analysis.

The study ran its PCR with 60 Vbeta and 13 Jbeta primers. The table came from immunoSEQ multiplex PCR; TCRdb's copy has only in-frame clones and leaves some out. Counted here are 65,000 or so clones, 60% to 65% occurring once; the ten biggest clones make up roughly 2.8%. Trimming cost V 1 base and J 1 base, with 7 bases left between them. This CDR3 comprises 15 residues. Germline CDR1 and CDR2: SNHLY and FYNNEI. The gene calls are TRBV2 and TRBJ1-4; no definite D call. The material sequenced was PBMCs. The sequence came from a man in his thirties or forties in good health and CMV-seronegative. Here the CDR3 DNA reads TGTGCCAGCAGTGAAGACACGCTAACTAATGAAAAACTGTTTTTT. Encoded protein: CASSEDTLTNEKLFF.